These 27 T cell receptor beta chains came from one sample sequenced in a study of cytomegalovirus exposure and HLA in healthy donors. The PCR used 60 Vbeta and 13 Jbeta primers. Assay used: immunoSEQ multiplex PCR; TCRdb lists only in-frame clones, some missing. Altogether about 140,000 clones are present, 75% being singletons, with the ten largest covering 2.5% to 4%. The sequenced sample was PBMCs. The origin of the receptors is a man aged 35 to 55 in good health and CMV-seronegative.

This rearrangement joins TRBV15 to TRBJ2-3; D perhaps matches TRBD1 (6 bases). The ends were cut back, 0 bases at V and 9 bases at J, with 16 bases in the middle. The germline gives CDR1 LNHNV, CDR2 YYDKDF (reference sequence). There are 15 residues in the CDR3. CDR3 nucleotide sequence: TGTGCCACCAGCAGAGATTCGGATCAGGGGCAGACGCAGTATTTT. Amino acids: CATSRDSDQGQTQYF.

In its sample, this clone was seen once. The chain employs TRBV19 and TRBJ1-5; D gene ambiguous. This CDR3 has 15 residues. CDR1 is LNHDA, CDR2 SQIVND, per germline (reference sequence). Trimming pared 1 base from V and 4 bases from J, leaving 11 bases between. The CDR3 coding sequence is TGTGCCAGTAGTATAGGAGGCAGCCTTAATCAGCCCCAGCATTTT. Its translation is CASSIGGSLNQPQHF.

The chain links TRBV5-5 to TRBJ2-7; D might be TRBD1 (6 bases). This CDR3 comprises 15 residues. Germline CDR1 reads SGHKS; CDR2 reads YYEKEE (reference sequence). The ends were cut back, 1 base at V and 8 bases at J, with 19 bases in the middle. The chain's CDR3 is CASSLLDQGSGKQYF. Written as DNA, the CDR3 is TGTGCCAGCAGCTTGTTAGACCAGGGGAGTGGAAAGCAGTACTTC.

The chain couples TRBV27 to TRBJ1-3; maybe TRBD1 (5 bases). The germline V and J ends were trimmed by 3 bases and 0 bases, with 15 bases remaining between them. The V gene's germline CDR1 is MNHEY and CDR2 SMNVEV (reference sequence). This CDR3 comprises 17 residues. CDR3 DNA: TGTGCCAGCAGTTTGTTACCGGGACTAAGCTCTGGAAACACCATATATTTT. It codes for CASSLLPGLSSGNTIYF.

This clone was recorded a few times. The chain joins TRBV5-1 to TRBJ1-1, with D tentatively TRBD1 (6 bases). This CDR3 comprises 12 residues. With 4 bases removed from V and 5 bases from J, the gap between germline ends came to 9 bases. Germline V gene sequence: CDR1 SGHRS, CDR2 YFSETQ. The CDR3 spells CASSQGQTEAFF. Written as DNA, the CDR3 is TGCGCCAGCAGCCAAGGACAGACTGAAGCTTTCTTT.

The chain joins TRBV28 to TRBJ1-4, with D perhaps TRBD1 (5 bases). V gave up 6 bases and J gave up 3 bases, with 8 bases separating them. There are 13 residues in the CDR3. Germline CDR1 MDHEN, CDR2 SYDVKM. The CDR3 nucleotides read TGTGCCAGCAGAGACAGCTCTAATGAAAAACTGTTTTTT. It encodes CASRDSSNEKLFF.

This clone turned up a few times. V is TRBV27 and J is TRBJ1-2, with TRBD1 as a possible D gene (6 bases). CDR1 is MNHEY and CDR2 is SMNVEV in the germline V gene (reference sequence). This CDR3 has 13 residues. Trimming shortened V by 6 bases and J by 3 bases, and 11 bases separated the two germline ends. CDR3 coding DNA: TGTGCCAGCAGCCGGACAGCGGACTATGGCTACACCTTC. It is translated as CASSRTADYGYTF.

J is TRBJ1-1 and V is TRBV10-1; D unresolved. Trimming stripped 4 bases from V and 6 bases from J, with 9 bases between. The CDR3 consists of 12 residues. CDR1 is WNHNN, CDR2 SYGVQD, per germline (reference sequence). The CDR3 coding sequence is TGCGCCAGCAGTGGGGGAGGATCTGAAGCTTTCTTT. Protein sequence: CASSGGGSEAFF.

The chain joins TRBV6-5 to TRBJ2-7; TRBD2 might be the D (5 bases). This CDR3 has 14 amino acids. The germline V gene has CDR1 MNHEY and CDR2 SVGAGI. The V and J ends lost 2 bases and 3 bases respectively, with 11 bases between them. CDR3 sequence: CASSYEGRNYEQYF. DNA for the CDR3: TGTGCCAGCAGTTACGAGGGCCGAAACTACGAGCAGTACTTC.

This clone has only a few counts. V and J are TRBV27 and TRBJ2-1; TRBD1 is a possible D gene (5 bases). The CDR3 spans 13 residues. Trimming removed 2 bases at V and 7 bases at J, with 9 bases between. Germline V CDR1 and CDR2: MNHEY, SMNVEV (reference sequence). CDR3 protein: CASSLPPGNEQFF. CDR3 nucleotide sequence: TGTGCCAGCAGTTTACCCCCAGGGAATGAGCAGTTCTTC.

The rearrangement links TRBV28 to TRBJ1-2; D possibly corresponds to TRBD1 (5 bases). Germline V gene data show CDR1 as MDHEN and CDR2 as SYDVKM. CDR3 length: 15 residues. The V and J ends lost 5 bases and 8 bases respectively, with 21 bases between them. The CDR3 spells CASSPLVAGFEGYTF. The DNA of the CDR3 is TGTGCCAGCAGTCCCCTGGTCGCAGGGTTTGAAGGCTACACCTTC.

This clone turned up a few times. The chain has TRBV5-1 and TRBJ1-1; D might be TRBD1 (5 bases). CDR1 is SGHRS and CDR2 is YFSETQ in the germline V gene. The CDR3 sequence is 12 residues long. V lost 5 bases and J 7 bases, leaving 12 bases between the germline ends. In DNA form, the CDR3 reads TGCGCCAGCAGTGTGAGGCAGGGTGAAGCTTTCTTT. Protein sequence: CASSVRQGEAFF.

V and J are TRBV6-5 and TRBJ1-1; D not resolved. V gave up 0 bases and J gave up 3 bases, with 8 bases separating them. This CDR3 is built from 14 residues. CDR1 is MNHEY and CDR2 is SVGAGI in the germline V gene. CDR3 in DNA: TGTGCCAGCAGTTACTCCGAGGGTGACACTGAAGCTTTCTTT. This codes for CASSYSEGDTEAFF.

J is TRBJ1-2 and V is TRBV5-4; D is undetermined. Trimming took 1 base from V and 7 from J, leaving 11 bases between them. CDR1 is SGHNT and CDR2 is YYREEE in the germline V gene (reference sequence). The CDR3 totals 13 residues. Here the CDR3 reads CASSLFGAPGYTF. Written as DNA, the CDR3 is TGTGCCAGCAGCTTGTTTGGAGCTCCTGGCTACACCTTC.

The CDR3 DNA follows: TGTGCCAGCAGCCCTACGCGGCAGAGCTCCACCGGGGAGCTGTTTTTT. Residues: CASSPTRQSSTGELFF. This chain connects TRBV7-2 to TRBJ2-2; D is unclear. This CDR3 is built from 16 residues. Germline assignment: CDR1 SGHTA and CDR2 FQGNSA. The germline V and J ends were trimmed by 5 bases and 4 bases, with 17 bases remaining between them. Full variable domain (outside the CDR3, taken from reference TRBV7-2 and TRBJ2-2): GAGVSQSPSNKVTEKGKDVELRCDPISGHTALYWYRQSLGQGLEFLIYFQGNSAPDKSGLPSDRFSAERTGGSVSTLTIQRTQQEDSAVYLCASSPTRQSSTGELFFGEGSRLTVL.

The chain links TRBV19 to TRBJ1-6; TRBD1 matches 9 bases. CDR3 length equals 16 residues. CDR1 and CDR2 from the germline V gene are LNHDA and SQIVND (reference sequence). J lost 7 bases, V lost 4 bases, and 8 bases had no gene match. In DNA form, the CDR3 reads TGTGCCAGTAGTACTCTCCTCGGACAGGGGAATTCACCCCTCCACTTT. Translated, it gives CASSTLLGQGNSPLHF.

V usage is TRBV28 and J usage is TRBJ2-7; tentatively, D is TRBD2 (5 bases). The germline V and J ends were trimmed by 7 bases and 1 base, with 17 bases remaining between them. Germline V lookup: CDR1 MDHEN, CDR2 SYDVKM. The CDR3 contains 15 residues. CDR3 sequence: CASTDPGIGSYEQYF. Here the CDR3 DNA reads TGTGCCAGCACCGATCCGGGGATCGGGTCCTACGAGCAGTACTTC.

The CDR3 spells CASKRGLDRSYEQYF. The CDR3 nucleotides are TGTGCCAGTAAGAGGGGGTTGGACAGGTCCTACGAGCAGTACTTC. The rearrangement joins TRBV7-8 to TRBJ2-7; 7 positions agree with TRBD1. Germline V lookup: CDR1 SGHVS, CDR2 FQNEAQ. The CDR3 sequence is 15 residues long. With 9 bases clipped from V and 1 base from J, the junction kept 12 bases outside the gene matches.

This clone was observed a handful of times. The chain links TRBV7-9 to TRBJ1-1; perhaps TRBD1 as D (5 bases). The CDR3 is made up of 14 amino acids. V lost 3 bases and J 1 base, leaving 9 bases between the germline ends. Germline assignment: CDR1 SEHNR and CDR2 FQNEAQ (reference sequence). The CDR3: CASSFPGSNTEAFF. The CDR3 DNA follows: TGTGCCAGCAGCTTTCCAGGGTCGAACACTGAAGCTTTCTTT.

The chain uses TRBV5-1 and TRBJ2-1; maybe TRBD2 (6 bases). Germline loops: CDR1 SGHRS, CDR2 YFSETQ. Trimming took off 4 bases at V and 1 base at J, with 9 bases between the two ends. The CDR3 length is 14 residues. The CDR3 region has the DNA TGCGCCAGCAGCCTCGGGACTTCCTACAATGAGCAGTTCTTC. Its translation: CASSLGTSYNEQFF.

The chain recombines TRBV15 with TRBJ1-2; TRBD1 is a possible D gene (6 bases). The CDR3 contains 13 residues. V was trimmed by 6 bases and J by 3 bases, leaving 11 bases between them. CDR1 LNHNV and CDR2 YYDKDF come from the germline V gene (reference sequence). The chain's CDR3 is CATRQGIDYGYTF. Here the CDR3 DNA reads TGTGCCACCAGGCAGGGGATAGACTATGGCTACACCTTC.

The chain joins TRBV9 to TRBJ1-6; D is perhaps TRBD1 (5 bases). Looked up from germline, CDR1 is SGDLS and CDR2 is YYNGEE. V shed 6 bases and J shed 7 bases, with 20 bases lying between them. CDR3 length: 16 amino acids. The chain's CDR3 is CASKADGFAGNSPLHF. CDR3 nucleotides: TGTGCCAGCAAGGCGGACGGGTTTGCAGGGAATTCACCCCTCCACTTT.

This clone was counted between two and nine times. The chain carries TRBV5-1 and TRBJ1-6; no definite D call. V was clipped by 0 bases and J by 8 bases, with 9 bases between them. Germline loops: CDR1 SGHRS, CDR2 YFSETQ. The CDR3 sequence is 14 residues long. The CDR3 DNA sequence: TGCGCCAGCAGCTTGGAATTGTCCTATTCACCCCTCCACTTT. It specifies CASSLELSYSPLHF. The variable domain in full, completed from reference TRBV5-1 and TRBJ1-6, reads KAGVTQTPRYLIKTRGQQVTLSCSPISGHRSVSWYQQTPGQGLQFLFEYFSETQRNKGNFPGRFSGRQFSNSRSEMNVSTLELGDSALYLCASSLELSYSPLHFGNGTRLTVT.

This clone was recorded a few times. The J gene is TRBJ1-1, the V gene TRBV5-4; 7 bases line up with TRBD1. The junction had 5 bases not matched to a gene; V was cut back by 2 bases and J by 7 bases. The length of the CDR3 is 13 residues. Germline loops: CDR1 SGHNT, CDR2 YYREEE (reference sequence). CDR3: CASSLDRDNEAFF. In nucleotides, the CDR3 is TGTGCCAGCAGCTTAGACAGGGATAATGAAGCTTTCTTT.

This chain connects TRBV6-5 to TRBJ1-2; the D gene is possibly TRBD1 (5 bases). V gave up 2 bases and J gave up 7 bases, with 17 bases separating them. This CDR3 has 15 amino acids. CDR1 and CDR2 from the germline V gene are MNHEY and SVGAGI. The CDR3, as DNA: TGTGCCAGCAGTTACGTTACAGGAGACCCCCTTGGCTACACCTTC. This gives the protein CASSYVTGDPLGYTF.

The J gene is TRBJ2-6, the V gene TRBV19, with 11 bases fitting TRBD1. The germline V gene has CDR1 LNHDA and CDR2 SQIVND (reference sequence). CDR3 length: 19 amino acids. J was trimmed by 2 bases and V by 5 bases; bases with no gene match: 11. The CDR3 region is CASSGRFGQGAAGANVLTF. For the CDR3, the DNA is TGTGCCAGTAGTGGCCGTTTCGGACAGGGGGCTGCTGGGGCCAACGTCCTGACTTTC.

V usage is TRBV18 and J usage is TRBJ1-3; TRBD1 aligns across 7 bases. The V segment lost 4 bases and the J segment 4 bases; nucleotides outside the gene matches: 10. Germline V gene data show CDR1 as KGHSH and CDR2 as LQKENI. The CDR3 is 16 amino acids. CDR3 amino acids: CASSLTSGGNGNTIYF. CDR3 bases: TGTGCCAGCTCACTTACCTCAGGGGGAAACGGAAACACCATATATTTT.